The 9 T cell receptor beta chains listed next were all sequenced from one sample in a study of CD8+ T cells in alopecia areata. Treatment indicated: oral pan-JAK inhibitor, 5-10 mg twice daily. It was cDNA, reverse transcribed from extracted RNA, that served as the sequencing template. Assay used: immunoSEQ multiplex PCR; TCRdb lists only in-frame clones, some missing. The sample consists of about 200,000 clones, roughly 64% of them appearing once. This sample comprised CD4+ T cells sorted from blood, obtained at week 24, from a patient treated with tofacitinib. These receptors all come from a human donor with alopecia areata.

V gene TRBV4-3 combines with J gene TRBJ1-4, with 10 bases identical to TRBD1. J lost 11 bases, V lost 0 bases, and 6 bases had no gene match. The CDR3 has 15 amino acids. Germline lookup yields CDR1 LGHNA and CDR2 YSLEER. CDR3 nucleotide sequence: TGCGCCAGCAGCCAAGATGGGCGGACAGGGGGGAAACTGTTTTTT. Residues: CASSQDGRTGGKLFF.

V gene TRBV29-1 combines with J gene TRBJ2-7, with 8 positions matching TRBD1. The CDR3 sequence is 14 residues long. Looked up from germline, CDR1 is SQVTM and CDR2 is ANQGSEA. The J segment lost 3 bases and the V segment lost 7 bases, leaving 11 bases of the junction unmatched. The CDR3: CSARQQGAGYEQYF. The CDR3, as DNA: TGCAGCGCTCGTCAGCAGGGGGCAGGCTACGAGCAGTACTTC.

The chain employs TRBV15 and TRBJ1-2; possibly TRBD1 for D (6 bases). The CDR3 sequence is 13 residues long. The germline V and J ends were trimmed by 8 bases and 2 bases, with 12 bases remaining between them. CDR1 LNHNV and CDR2 YYDKDF come from the germline V gene (reference sequence). The CDR3 region is CATGPDRNYGYTF. CDR3 in DNA: TGTGCCACCGGCCCGGACAGAAACTATGGCTACACCTTC.

The sample holds a few counts of this clone. The chain links TRBV27 to TRBJ2-7; D is undetermined. V was shortened by 6 bases and J by 5 bases, with 11 bases between the two germline ends. CDR3 length: 12 residues. CDR1 is MNHEY and CDR2 is SMNVEV in the germline V gene (reference sequence). In DNA form, the CDR3 reads TGTGCCAGCAGGCGACCCGGAAACGAGCAGTACTTC. It encodes CASRRPGNEQYF.

The V and J genes are TRBV7-7 and TRBJ2-1; 11 bases align to TRBD2. CDR1 and CDR2 from the germline V gene are SSHAT and FNYEAQ (reference sequence). This CDR3 has 14 residues. V lost 8 bases to trimming and J lost 9 bases; unmatched junction nucleotides: 9. CDR3 sequence: CASQSSGGDSEQFF. CDR3 nucleotides: TGTGCCAGCCAGAGTAGCGGGGGGGACAGTGAGCAGTTCTTC.

V and J are TRBV29-1 and TRBJ1-4; 9 nucleotides agree with TRBD1. Per germline, CDR1 SQVTM and CDR2 ANQGSEA. This CDR3 region has 14 residues. Trimming cost V 3 bases and J 3 bases; bases outside gene matches: 2. CDR3 protein: CSVERQGANEKLFF. The CDR3 DNA follows: TGCAGCGTTGAGAGACAGGGGGCTAATGAAAAACTGTTTTTT.

The genes are TRBV7-2 and TRBJ2-6; no firm D call. This CDR3 contains 15 residues. V dropped 5 bases and J dropped 1 base, with 9 bases sitting between them. Per the germline V gene, CDR1 is SGHTA and CDR2 is FQGNSA. The CDR3 reads CASSPRVSGANVLTF. CDR3 DNA: TGTGCCAGCAGCCCTAGGGTGTCTGGGGCCAACGTCCTGACTTTC.

In its sample, this clone was seen a few times. CDR3 amino acids: CASSLAADTQYF. The CDR3, as DNA: TGTGCCAGCAGCTTGGCCGCAGATACGCAGTATTTT. This chain joins TRBV5-6 and TRBJ2-3; D gene unclear. CDR1 and CDR2 (germline): SGHDT, YYEEEE. CDR3 size: 12 residues. The ends were cut back, 0 bases at V and 4 bases at J, with 3 bases in the middle.

With regard to this clone: Other DNA sequences in this specimen translate into the identical CDR3. The chain couples TRBV7-9 to TRBJ2-3; no reliable D call. Per the germline V gene, CDR1 is SEHNR and CDR2 is FQNEAQ (reference sequence). The V and J ends lost 5 bases and 9 bases respectively, with 9 bases between them. The CDR3 runs 11 residues. The chain's CDR3 is CASSGSGTQYF. The CDR3 bases are TGTGCCAGCAGCGGGTCCGGGACGCAGTATTTT.